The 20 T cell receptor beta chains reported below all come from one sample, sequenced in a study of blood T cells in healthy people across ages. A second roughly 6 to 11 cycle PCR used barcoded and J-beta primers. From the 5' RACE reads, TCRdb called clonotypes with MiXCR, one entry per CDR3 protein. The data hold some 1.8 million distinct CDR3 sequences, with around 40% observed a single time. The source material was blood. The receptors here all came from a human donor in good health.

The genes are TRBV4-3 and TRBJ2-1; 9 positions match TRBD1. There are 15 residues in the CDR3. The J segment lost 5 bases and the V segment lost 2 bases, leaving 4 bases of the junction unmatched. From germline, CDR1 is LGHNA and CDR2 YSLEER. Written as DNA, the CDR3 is TGCGCCAGCAGCCAACCAGACAGGGGGAACAATGAGCAGTTCTTC. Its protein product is CASSQPDRGNNEQFF.

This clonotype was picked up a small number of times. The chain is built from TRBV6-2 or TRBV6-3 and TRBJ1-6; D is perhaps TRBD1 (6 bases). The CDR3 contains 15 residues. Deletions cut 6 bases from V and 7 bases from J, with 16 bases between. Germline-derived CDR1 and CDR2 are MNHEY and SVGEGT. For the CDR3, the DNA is TGTGCCAGCAGACAGGGAGTGGTTCAGAATTCACCCCTCCACTTT. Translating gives CASRQGVVQNSPLHF.

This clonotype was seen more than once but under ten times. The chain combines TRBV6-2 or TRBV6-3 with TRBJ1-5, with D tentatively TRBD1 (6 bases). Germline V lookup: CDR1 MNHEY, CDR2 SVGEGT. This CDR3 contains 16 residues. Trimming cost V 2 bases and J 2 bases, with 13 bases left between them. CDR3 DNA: TGTGCCAGCAGTTACCCGACAGGTCCGGGCAATCAGCCCCAGCATTTT. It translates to CASSYPTGPGNQPQHF.

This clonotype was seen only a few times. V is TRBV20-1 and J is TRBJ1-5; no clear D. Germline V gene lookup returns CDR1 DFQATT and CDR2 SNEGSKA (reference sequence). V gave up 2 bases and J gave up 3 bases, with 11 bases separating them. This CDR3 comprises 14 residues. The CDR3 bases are TGCAGTGCTAGAAGGCAGACATTCAATCAGCCCCAGCATTTT. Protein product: CSARRQTFNQPQHF.

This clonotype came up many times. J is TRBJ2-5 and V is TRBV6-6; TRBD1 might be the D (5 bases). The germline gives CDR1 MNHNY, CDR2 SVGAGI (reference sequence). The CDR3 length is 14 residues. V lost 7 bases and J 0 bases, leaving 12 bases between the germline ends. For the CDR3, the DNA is TGTGCCAGCACCGGACACCTGAACCAAGAGACCCAGTACTTC. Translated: CASTGHLNQETQYF.

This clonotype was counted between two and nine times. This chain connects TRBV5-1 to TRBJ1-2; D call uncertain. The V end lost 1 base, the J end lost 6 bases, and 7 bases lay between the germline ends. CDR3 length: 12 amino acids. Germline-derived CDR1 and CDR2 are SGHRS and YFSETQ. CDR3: CASSLNGHGYTF. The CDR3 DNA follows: TGCGCCAGCAGCTTGAATGGTCATGGCTACACCTTC.

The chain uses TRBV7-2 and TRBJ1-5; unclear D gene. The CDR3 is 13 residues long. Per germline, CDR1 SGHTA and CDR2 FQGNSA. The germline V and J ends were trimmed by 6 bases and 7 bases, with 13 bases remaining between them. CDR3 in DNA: TGTGCCAGCAGTTCCATGACGGGACAGCCCCAGCATTTT. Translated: CASSSMTGQPQHF.

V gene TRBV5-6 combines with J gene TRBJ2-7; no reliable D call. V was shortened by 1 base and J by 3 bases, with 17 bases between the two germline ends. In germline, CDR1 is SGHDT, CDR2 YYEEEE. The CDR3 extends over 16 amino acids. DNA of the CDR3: TGTGCCAGCAGCTTGAAGACTCTCGATTCTAACTACGAGCAGTACTTC. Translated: CASSLKTLDSNYEQYF. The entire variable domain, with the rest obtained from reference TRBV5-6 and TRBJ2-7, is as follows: DAGVTQSPTHLIKTRGQQVTLRCSPKSGHDTVSWYQQALGQGPQFIFQYYEEEERQRGNFPDRFSGHQFPNYSSELNVNALLLGDSALYLCASSLKTLDSNYEQYFGPGTRLTVT.

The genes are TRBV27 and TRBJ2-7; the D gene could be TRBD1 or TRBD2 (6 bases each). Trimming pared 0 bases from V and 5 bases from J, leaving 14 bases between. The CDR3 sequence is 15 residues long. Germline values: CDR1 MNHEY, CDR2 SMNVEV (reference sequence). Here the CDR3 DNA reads TGTGCCAGCAGTTTATCGGGCAGGGGACTGGACGAGCAGTACTTC. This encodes CASSLSGRGLDEQYF.

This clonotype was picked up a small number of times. CDR3 residues: CASSPTSGTSTDTQYF. The CDR3 coding sequence is TGTGCCAGCAGCCCAACTAGCGGCACTAGCACAGATACGCAGTATTTT. The gene calls are TRBV7-2 and TRBJ2-3, with 8 bases matching TRBD2. CDR3 size: 16 residues. The germline CDR1 and CDR2 sequences are SGHTA and FQGNSA. The V and J ends lost 5 bases and 0 bases, in that order; junction bases with no gene match: 7.

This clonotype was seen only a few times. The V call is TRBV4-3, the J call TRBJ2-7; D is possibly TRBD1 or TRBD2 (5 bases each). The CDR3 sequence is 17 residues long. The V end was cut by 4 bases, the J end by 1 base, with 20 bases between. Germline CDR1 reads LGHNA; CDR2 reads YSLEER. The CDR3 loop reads CASSPGSRGAGSYEQYF. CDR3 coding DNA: TGCGCCAGCAGCCCTGGTTCGAGAGGGGCCGGGTCCTACGAGCAGTACTTC.

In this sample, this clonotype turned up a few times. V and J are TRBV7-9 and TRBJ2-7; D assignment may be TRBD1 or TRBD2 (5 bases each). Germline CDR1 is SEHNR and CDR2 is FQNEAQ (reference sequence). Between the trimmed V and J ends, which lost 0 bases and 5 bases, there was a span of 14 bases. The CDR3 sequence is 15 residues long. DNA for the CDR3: TGTGCCAGCAGCTTAGCGCTCGTGAGGGACGACGAGCAGTACTTC. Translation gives CASSLALVRDDEQYF.

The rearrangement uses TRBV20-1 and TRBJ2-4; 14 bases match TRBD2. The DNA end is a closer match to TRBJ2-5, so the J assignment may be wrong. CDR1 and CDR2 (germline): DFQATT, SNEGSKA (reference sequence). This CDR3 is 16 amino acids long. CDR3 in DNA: TGCAGTGCTCGACTAGCGGGGGGGCTTTGGGTCGAGACCCAGTACTTC. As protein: CSARLAGGLWVETQYF.

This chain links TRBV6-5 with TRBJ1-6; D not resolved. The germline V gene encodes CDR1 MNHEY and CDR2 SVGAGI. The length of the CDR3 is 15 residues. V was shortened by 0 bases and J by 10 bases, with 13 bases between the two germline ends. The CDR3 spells CASSYSAAHESPLHF. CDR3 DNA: TGTGCCAGCAGTTACTCGGCGGCCCACGAATCACCCCTCCACTTT.

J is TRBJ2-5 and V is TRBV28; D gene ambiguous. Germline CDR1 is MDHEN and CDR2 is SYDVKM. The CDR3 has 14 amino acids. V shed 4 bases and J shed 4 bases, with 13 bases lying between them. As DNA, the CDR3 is TGTGCCAGCAGTTCGACGACCCTAAGAGAGACCCAGTACTTC. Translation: CASSSTTLRETQYF.

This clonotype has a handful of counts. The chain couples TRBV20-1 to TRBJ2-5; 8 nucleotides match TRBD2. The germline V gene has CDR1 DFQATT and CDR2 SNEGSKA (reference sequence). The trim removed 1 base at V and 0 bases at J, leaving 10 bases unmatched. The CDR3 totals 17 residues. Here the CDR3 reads CSARALRAGAHQETQYF. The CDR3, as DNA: TGCAGTGCTAGAGCGCTGAGAGCGGGGGCCCACCAAGAGACCCAGTACTTC.

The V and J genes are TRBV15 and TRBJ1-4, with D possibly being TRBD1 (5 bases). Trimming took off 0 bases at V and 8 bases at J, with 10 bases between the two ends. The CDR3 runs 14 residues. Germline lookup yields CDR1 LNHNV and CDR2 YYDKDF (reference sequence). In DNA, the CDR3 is TGTGCCACCAGCAGAGAGACAGAGTTCGAAAAACTGTTTTTT. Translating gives CATSRETEFEKLFF.

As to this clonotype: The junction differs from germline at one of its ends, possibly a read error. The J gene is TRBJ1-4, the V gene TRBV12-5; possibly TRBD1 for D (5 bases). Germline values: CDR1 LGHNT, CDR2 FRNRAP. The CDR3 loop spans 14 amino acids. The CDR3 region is CASGSGTTAGKLFF. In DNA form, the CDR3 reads TGTGCAAGTGGTTCGGGGACGACCGCCGGAAAACTGTTTTTT.

CDR3: CASTPGREAYTF. CDR3 nucleotide sequence: TGTGCCAGCACCCCAGGAAGGGAAGCCTACACCTTC. The chain recombines TRBV7-2 with TRBJ1-2; D gene uncertain. This CDR3 spans 12 amino acids. The germline V and J ends were trimmed by 7 bases and 10 bases, with 16 bases remaining between them. CDR1 SGHTA and CDR2 FQGNSA come from the germline V gene.

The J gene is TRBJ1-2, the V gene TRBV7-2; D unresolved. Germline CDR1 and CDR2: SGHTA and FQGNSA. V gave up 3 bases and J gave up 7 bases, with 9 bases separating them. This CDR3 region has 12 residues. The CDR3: CASSFLLGGYTF. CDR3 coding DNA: TGTGCCAGCAGCTTTCTCCTCGGTGGCTACACCTTC.